The entry below describes one T cell receptor (beta chain). The data were produced by immunoSEQ multiplex PCR, yet TCRdb's version contains in-frame clones alone and is incomplete. The sample holds tens of thousands of clones; 90% are singletons and the top ten take approximately 8.7%. The V gene's germline CDR1 is SGDLS and CDR2 YYNGEE. V lost 4 bases to trimming and J lost 1 base, with 14 bases between them. This CDR3 spans 15 amino acids. The sample comes from a study of T cell responses to AZD1222 COVID-19 vaccine. Sequencing was performed on peripheral blood, taken on day 0 of AZD1222 vaccination. The receptor was derived from an adult in good health. This chain joins TRBV9 and TRBJ1-1; D is ambiguous. CDR3 region: CASSPTRLSNTEAFF. As DNA, the CDR3 is TGTGCCAGCAGCCCTACCCGACTTTCGAACACTGAAGCTTTCTTT. Based on the CDR3 plus reference TRBV9 and TRBJ1-1, the full variable domain is DSGVTQTPKHLITATGQRVTLRCSPRSGDLSVYWYQQSLDQGLQFLIQYYNGEERAKGNILERFSAQQFPDLHSELNLSSLELGDSALYFCASSPTRLSNTEAFFGQGTRLTVV.